Following are 23 T cell receptor beta chains from one sample sequenced in a study of shared clonotypes between healthy human individuals. Libraries were prepared by immunoSEQ multiplex PCR; TCRdb keeps only in-frame clonotypes and omits some of them. This sample has millions of clones; around nine tenths occur once, and the top ten carry roughly 0.15%. The specimen sequenced was naive CD4+ T cells sorted from blood. Subset denoted: CD45RA+ positively selected. The receptor set was obtained from a man between 18 and 35 years old in good health.

This clone has a single count. V is TRBV9 and J is TRBJ2-7, with 7 bases identical to TRBD2. Germline V gene lookup returns CDR1 SGDLS and CDR2 YYNGEE. The junction had 5 bases not matched to a gene; V was cut back by 0 bases and J by 2 bases. The CDR3 loop spans 15 amino acids. CDR3 nucleotide sequence: TGTGCCAGCAGCGTAGGCCTAGCGGATACCTACGAGCAGTACTTC. It specifies CASSVGLADTYEQYF.

The chain combines TRBV4-1 with TRBJ2-2; D remains ambiguous. In germline, CDR1 is MGHRA, CDR2 YSYEKL. The CDR3 totals 15 residues. The V and J ends lost 4 bases and 4 bases respectively, with 13 bases between them. The DNA of the CDR3 is TGCGCCAGCAGCCTCGCTTGGCCAGTCACCGGGGAGCTGTTTTTT. Translation gives CASSLAWPVTGELFF.

The V call is TRBV7-2, the J call TRBJ1-1; D is unresolved. This CDR3 spans 15 amino acids. Per the germline V gene, CDR1 is SGHTA and CDR2 is FQGNSA. Trimming cost V 3 bases and J 1 base, with 12 bases left between them. For the CDR3, the DNA is TGTGCCAGCAGCTTCGGTTTAAGTGGGAACACTGAAGCTTTCTTT. Its protein is CASSFGLSGNTEAFF.

The chain uses TRBV2 and TRBJ2-3, with 8 positions matching TRBD2. The CDR3 spans 15 residues. Germline loops: CDR1 SNHLY, CDR2 FYNNEI. After removal of 6 bases from V and 5 bases from J, the junction contained 10 bases not matched to a gene. CDR3 sequence: CASSTGTRGGDTQYF. The DNA of the CDR3 is TGTGCCAGCAGCACCGGGACTAGAGGGGGAGATACGCAGTATTTT. The full variable domain, in which reference TRBV2 and TRBJ2-3 provide the parts outside the CDR3, is EPEVTQTPSHQVTQMGQEVILRCVPISNHLYFYWYRQILGQKVEFLVSFYNNEISEKSEIFDDQFSVERPDGSNFTLKIRSTKLEDSAMYFCASSTGTRGGDTQYFGPGTRLTVL.

The rearrangement links TRBV7-2 to TRBJ2-7; 8 nucleotides align to TRBD1. The CDR3 extends over 14 amino acids. In germline, CDR1 is SGHTA, CDR2 FQGNSA. V trimming: 5 bases; J trimming: 6 bases; junction bases outside the gene matches: 9. CDR3 region: CASSRGQGEREQYF. CDR3 DNA sequence: TGTGCCAGCAGCCGCGGACAGGGAGAGCGCGAGCAGTACTTC. The full variable domain, with the rest looked up from reference TRBV7-2 and TRBJ2-7, is GAGVSQSPSNKVTEKGKDVELRCDPISGHTALYWYRQSLGQGLEFLIYFQGNSAPDKSGLPSDRFSAERTGGSVSTLTIQRTQQEDSAVYLCASSRGQGEREQYFGPGTRLTVT.

The chain recombines TRBV10-3 with TRBJ1-5; D perhaps matches TRBD1 (5 bases). V was cut by 10 bases and J by 0 bases, with 13 bases left in between. CDR3 size: 14 residues. Germline V gives CDR1 ENHRY, CDR2 SYGVKD. The CDR3 coding sequence is TGTGCCACCCGGGCAGGGTTTAGCAATCAGCCCCAGCATTTT. It yields the protein CATRAGFSNQPQHF.

CDR3 sequence (DNA): TGTGCCAGTGGGGACAGGGGTACGGCGGAGACCCAGTACTTC. It is translated as CASGDRGTAETQYF. The chain carries TRBV19 and TRBJ2-5, with 10 bases that match TRBD1. V lost 8 bases and J lost 5; bases outside the gene matches: 8. This CDR3 spans 14 amino acids. CDR1 LNHDA and CDR2 SQIVND come from the germline V gene (reference sequence).

The chain recombines TRBV7-9 with TRBJ2-3; no clear D gene. CDR1 and CDR2 from the germline V gene are SEHNR and FQNEAQ (reference sequence). The CDR3 is made up of 15 amino acids. V dropped 6 bases and J dropped 5 bases, with 18 bases sitting between them. The CDR3 nucleotides read TGTGCCAGCAGACCCGTCGAGTTCCCGAGAGATACGCAGTATTTT. It specifies CASRPVEFPRDTQYF.

The genes are TRBV25-1 and TRBJ2-2, with unresolved D. The CDR3 spans 12 residues. V lost 4 bases and J 6 bases, leaving 6 bases between the germline ends. Germline assignment: CDR1 MGHDK and CDR2 SYGVNS. The CDR3: CASSGGAGELFF. CDR3 nucleotide sequence: TGTGCCAGCAGTGGGGGTGCCGGGGAGCTGTTTTTT. The whole variable domain, remainder taken from reference TRBV25-1 and TRBJ2-2, is EADIYQTPRYLVIGTGKKITLECSQTMGHDKMYWYQQDPGMELHLIHYSYGVNSTEKGDLSSESTVSRIRTEHFPLTLESARPSHTSQYLCASSGGAGELFFGEGSRLTVL.

The V gene is TRBV30, the J gene TRBJ2-7; D might be TRBD2 (6 bases). Germline V gene sequence: CDR1 GTSNPN, CDR2 SVGIG (reference sequence). The V end was cut by 1 base, the J end by 7 bases, with 14 bases between. The CDR3 sequence is 13 residues long. The chain's CDR3 is CAWSGRAPGEQYF. CDR3 DNA sequence: TGTGCCTGGAGTGGGAGGGCGCCGGGGGAGCAGTACTTC. Complete variable domain (other parts from reference TRBV30 and TRBJ2-7): SQTIHQWPATLVQPVGSPLSLECTVEGTSNPNLYWYRQAAGRGLQLLFYSVGIGQISSEVPQNLSASRPQDRQFILSSKKLLLSDSGFYLCAWSGRAPGEQYFGPGTRLTVT.

The chain has TRBV4-1 and TRBJ2-3; D is ambiguous. Germline lookup yields CDR1 MGHRA and CDR2 YSYEKL. The CDR3 runs 15 residues. V shed 1 base and J shed 2 bases, with 10 bases lying between them. The CDR3 DNA reads TGCGCCAGCAGCCAAGCCTTCTGGGCCACAGATACGCAGTATTTT. Encoded protein: CASSQAFWATDTQYF.

The chain recombines TRBV6-5 with TRBJ1-6; D call uncertain. The V gene lost 0 bases and the J gene lost 10 bases, with 13 bases spanning the gap. The CDR3 extends over 15 amino acids. Germline values: CDR1 MNHEY, CDR2 SVGAGI. The CDR3 DNA reads TGTGCCAGCAGTTACTCGCCCCCGGGGAGCTCACCCCTCCACTTT. This gives the protein CASSYSPPGSSPLHF.

The chain is built from TRBV2 and TRBJ2-3; tentatively, D is TRBD1 (6 bases). Trimming pared 6 bases from V and 2 bases from J, leaving 15 bases between. Germline values: CDR1 SNHLY, CDR2 FYNNEI. The CDR3 sequence is 15 residues long. The CDR3 is CASRPRDTFTDTQYF. CDR3 nucleotide sequence: TGTGCCAGCAGACCCCGGGACACCTTCACAGATACGCAGTATTTT. Complete variable domain (other parts from reference TRBV2 and TRBJ2-3): EPEVTQTPSHQVTQMGQEVILRCVPISNHLYFYWYRQILGQKVEFLVSFYNNEISEKSEIFDDQFSVERPDGSNFTLKIRSTKLEDSAMYFCASRPRDTFTDTQYFGPGTRLTVL.

With respect to this clone: Other nucleotide sequences in the sample specify the same CDR3. The chain couples TRBV10-3 to TRBJ1-1, with 8 bases aligning to TRBD1. The germline gives CDR1 ENHRY, CDR2 SYGVKD. The CDR3 runs to 12 residues. V dropped 9 bases and J dropped 5; count of bases not matched to a gene: 5. The CDR3 here is CAIQGGGTEAFF. The CDR3 DNA sequence: TGTGCCATACAGGGGGGAGGGACTGAAGCTTTCTTT.

The CDR3 sequence is CASSLWDRGKAQLGNTIYF. The CDR3 DNA reads TGTGCCAGCAGCTTATGGGACAGGGGGAAGGCGCAGTTGGGAAACACCATATATTTT. The chain combines TRBV7-6 with TRBJ1-3; 11 nucleotides line up with TRBD1. V trimming: 2 bases; J trimming: 4 bases; junction bases outside the gene matches: 13. Germline loops: CDR1 SGHVS, CDR2 FNYEAQ. This CDR3 is 19 amino acids long.

This chain connects TRBV10-1 to TRBJ2-7; 10 bases are a match to TRBD2. Germline CDR1 WNHNN, CDR2 SYGVQD (reference sequence). CDR3 length equals 16 residues. Losses at the gene ends were 2 bases for V and 4 bases for J; bases not matched to a gene: 8. The CDR3 loop reads CASSEATGLAYYEQYF. The CDR3 DNA follows: TGCGCCAGCAGTGAGGCGACGGGACTAGCGTATTACGAGCAGTACTTC.

This clone was observed a single time. The chain joins TRBV7-9 to TRBJ1-4; 7 nucleotides line up with TRBD1. The germline V gene encodes CDR1 SEHNR and CDR2 FQNEAQ (reference sequence). Trimming took 3 bases from V and 6 from J; bases not matched to a gene: 7. The CDR3 extends over 15 amino acids. CDR3 bases: TGTGCCAGCAGCTTTTCCGGGACAGCTGATGAAAAACTGTTTTTT. Residues: CASSFSGTADEKLFF.

The J gene is TRBJ2-2, the V gene TRBV5-1; TRBD2 matches 8 bases. This CDR3 region has 17 residues. Germline-derived CDR1 and CDR2 are SGHRS and YFSETQ. V trimming: 1 base; J trimming: 4 bases; junction bases outside the gene matches: 9. The CDR3 is CASSLFEAGGRTGELFF. The CDR3, as DNA: TGCGCCAGCAGCTTGTTCGAGGCGGGAGGTCGCACCGGGGAGCTGTTTTTT.

The J gene is TRBJ1-4, the V gene TRBV13, with 10 positions matching TRBD1. Looked up from germline, CDR1 is PRHDT and CDR2 is FYEKMQ (reference sequence). Trimming removed 5 bases from V and 7 bases from J; junction bases left unmatched: 13. This CDR3 is built from 17 residues. The CDR3 protein is CASSRKRQGARGEKLFF. The CDR3 nucleotides read TGTGCCAGCAGCCGAAAGCGACAGGGGGCGAGGGGTGAAAAACTGTTTTTT.

J is TRBJ1-1 and V is TRBV27; D not certain. The CDR3 sequence is 14 residues long. Germline V gene sequence: CDR1 MNHEY, CDR2 SMNVEV (reference sequence). Between the trimmed V and J ends, which lost 5 bases and 5 bases, there was a span of 15 bases. The CDR3 DNA reads as TGTGCCAGCAGTCCCGGGCCAGCTGGGACTGAAGCTTTCTTT. This gives the protein CASSPGPAGTEAFF.

V gene TRBV6-5 combines with J gene TRBJ2-7; 7 nucleotides match TRBD1. V trimming: 6 bases; J trimming: 3 bases; junction bases outside the gene matches: 11. CDR1 and CDR2 (germline): MNHEY, SVGAGI. The CDR3 contains 15 residues. The CDR3 nucleotides read TGTGCCAGCAGAGCGGACAGGTTTTTAGTCTACGAGCAGTACTTC. This codes for CASRADRFLVYEQYF.

On this clone: The sample has other DNA sequences that encode this CDR3 too. The chain recombines TRBV19 with TRBJ1-1; D call uncertain. The ends were cut back, 3 bases at V and 1 base at J, with 6 bases in the middle. The germline V gene encodes CDR1 LNHDA and CDR2 SQIVND (reference sequence). The length of the CDR3 is 13 residues. DNA for the CDR3: TGTGCCAGTAGTATTTCCGGGAACACTGAAGCTTTCTTT. Translated, it gives CASSISGNTEAFF.

V and J are TRBV23-1 and TRBJ1-5; TRBD1 matches at 7 bases. TRBV23-1 is labeled an ORF, and its function is uncertain. The CDR3 totals 14 residues. Trimming took 9 bases from V and 3 from J; bases not matched to a gene: 8. CDR3 residues: CASKGTEFNQPQHF. CDR3 in DNA: TGCGCCAGTAAGGGGACAGAGTTCAATCAGCCCCAGCATTTT.